Listed below are T cell receptor beta chains from one sample, sequenced in a study of blood T cell repertoires in COVID-19. The assay was immunoSEQ multiplex PCR, and TCRdb's table has in-frame clones only and misses some. The table shows approximately 96,000 clones, with roughly nine tenths occurring only once. Material for sequencing was peripheral blood. All receptors come from a man aged 55 to 69 with acute or convalescent COVID-19. Both conserved end residues are part of each CDR3. Fields, in order: CDR3 DNA, CDR3 protein, D gene, V gene, clone size, J gene. The D gene is left open where the match is weak. Size is omitted from some rows. Given values are once, few, many or a class for expanded clones.

CDR3 DNA: TGTGCCAGCAGTTACAGGGATAATTCACCCCTCCACTTT
CDR3 protein: CASSYRDNSPLHF
D gene: .
V gene: TRBV27
clone size: .
J gene: TRBJ1-6

CDR3 DNA: TGTGCCAGCAGTTTCTCTCCAGCACAGGGGAACAGGGGCCGGAGGCAGTACTTC
CDR3 protein: CASSFSPAQGNRGRRQYF
D gene: TRBD1
V gene: TRBV27
clone size: .
J gene: TRBJ2-7

CDR3 DNA: TGTGCCAGCAGCGTAGAACATAGCGGCAGCTCTGGGGCCAACGTCCTGACTTTC
CDR3 protein: CASSVEHSGSSGANVLTF
D gene: .
V gene: TRBV9
clone size: .
J gene: TRBJ2-6

CDR3 DNA: TGTGCCAGCAGCCGGACTCAGGGGCGGACAGGGACGAACATTCAGTACTTC
CDR3 protein: CASSRTQGRTGTNIQYF
D gene: TRBD1
V gene: TRBV11-3
clone size: .
J gene: TRBJ2-4

CDR3 DNA: TGTGCCAGCAGCCAGGAGGAGGGGGCGCCCAATTCACCCCTCCACTTT
CDR3 protein: CASSQEEGAPNSPLHF
D gene: TRBD1
V gene: TRBV4-2
clone size: .
J gene: TRBJ1-6

CDR3 DNA: TGTGCCAGCAGCGACGTCGTGGGAGGGCCGGGAAATGAGCAGTTCTTC
CDR3 protein: CASSDVVGGPGNEQFF
D gene: TRBD2
V gene: TRBV9
clone size: .
J gene: TRBJ2-1

CDR3 DNA: TGTGCCAGCTCACGAACCAACGGGGACAATGAGCAGTTCTTC
CDR3 protein: CASSRTNGDNEQFF
D gene: .
V gene: TRBV18
clone size: .
J gene: TRBJ2-1

CDR3 DNA: TGTGCCAGCAGTCGGGCAGGGGAGAACCTCAGGGGTAGCAATCAGCCCCAGCATTTT
CDR3 protein: CASSRAGENLRGSNQPQHF
D gene: .
V gene: TRBV28
clone size: .
J gene: TRBJ1-5

CDR3 DNA: TGCGCCAGCAGCAAACCGGGACAGGGTACCGGGGAGCTGTTTTTT
CDR3 protein: CASSKPGQGTGELFF
D gene: TRBD1
V gene: TRBV5-1
clone size: few
J gene: TRBJ2-2

CDR3 DNA: TGTGCCAGCAGTGACCGCGGGGGACTCAACACTGAAGCTTTCTTT
CDR3 protein: CASSDRGGLNTEAFF
D gene: .
V gene: TRBV27
clone size: .
J gene: TRBJ1-1

CDR3 DNA: TGCGCCAGCAGCCCACGACAGGGCGAGGATGAGCAGTTCTTC
CDR3 protein: CASSPRQGEDEQFF
D gene: TRBD1
V gene: TRBV5-1
clone size: .
J gene: TRBJ2-1

CDR3 DNA: TGTGCCAGCAGTACTACCTTGGGGACAGGACCCCCAAGCTCCTACAATGAGCAGTTCTTC
CDR3 protein: CASSTTLGTGPPSSYNEQFF
D gene: TRBD1
V gene: TRBV6-2/TRBV6-3
clone size: .
J gene: TRBJ2-1

CDR3 DNA: TGTGCCACCAGTGGGGCTAGCGGGGACTCCTACAATGAGCAGTTCTTC
CDR3 protein: CATSGASGDSYNEQFF
D gene: TRBD2
V gene: TRBV24-1
clone size: .
J gene: TRBJ2-1

CDR3 DNA: TGCGCCAGCAGCCCGGGGGGAGGAGGATATGGCTACACCTTC
CDR3 protein: CASSPGGGGYGYTF
D gene: .
V gene: TRBV5-1
clone size: .
J gene: TRBJ1-2

CDR3 DNA: TGTGCCAGCAGGGCGACAGGGCGGAATGAGCAGTTCTTC
CDR3 protein: CASRATGRNEQFF
D gene: TRBD1
V gene: TRBV2
clone size: .
J gene: TRBJ2-1

CDR3 DNA: TGTGCCAGCAGCTTTGGACAGGGGACCGATGAGCAGTTCTTC
CDR3 protein: CASSFGQGTDEQFF
D gene: TRBD1
V gene: TRBV7-9
clone size: .
J gene: TRBJ2-1

CDR3 DNA: TGTGCCAGCAGCTCCGGGACTAGCGGAGGGGCCCATGAGCAGTTCTTC
CDR3 protein: CASSSGTSGGAHEQFF
D gene: TRBD2
V gene: TRBV7-3
clone size: .
J gene: TRBJ2-1

CDR3 DNA: TGTGCCAGCAGCCCCGGGGTGTGGTCCATGAACACTGAAGCTTTCTTT
CDR3 protein: CASSPGVWSMNTEAFF
D gene: .
V gene: TRBV11-3
clone size: .
J gene: TRBJ1-1

CDR3 DNA: TGTGCCAGCAGCGCGGGACAGGAGTGGGGCTACACCTTC
CDR3 protein: CASSAGQEWGYTF
D gene: TRBD1
V gene: TRBV9
clone size: .
J gene: TRBJ1-2

CDR3 DNA: TGTGCCAGCAGCGCCAACGGCGGTGAAAAACTGTTTTTT
CDR3 protein: CASSANGGEKLFF
D gene: .
V gene: TRBV7-2
clone size: once
J gene: TRBJ1-4

CDR3 DNA: TGTGCCAGCAGTGACAGGGGGTTTTCCCTCTACGAGCAGTACTTC
CDR3 protein: CASSDRGFSLYEQYF
D gene: TRBD1
V gene: TRBV2
clone size: .
J gene: TRBJ2-7

CDR3 DNA: TGTGCCAGCAGCTTAGCAGGGATGGGCACCGGGGAGCTGTTTTTT
CDR3 protein: CASSLAGMGTGELFF
D gene: .
V gene: TRBV11-2
clone size: .
J gene: TRBJ2-2

CDR3 DNA: TGTGCCAGCAGTTTGGCGGCCACAGATACGCAGTATTTT
CDR3 protein: CASSLAATDTQYF
D gene: .
V gene: TRBV12-3/TRBV12-4
clone size: .
J gene: TRBJ2-3

CDR3 DNA: TGTGCCAGCAGCCAAGGCGCCATACAAGAGACCCAGTACTTC
CDR3 protein: CASSQGAIQETQYF
D gene: .
V gene: TRBV14
clone size: .
J gene: TRBJ2-5

CDR3 DNA: TGTGCCAGCAGCAACGAAACGACGGCGGTTCGAGGCGAGCAGTACTTC
CDR3 protein: CASSNETTAVRGEQYF
D gene: .
V gene: TRBV6-2/TRBV6-3
clone size: few
J gene: TRBJ2-7

CDR3 DNA: TGTGCCAGCAGCTTATTGGGACACCGTCAGGGGTATAATTCACCCCTCCACTTT
CDR3 protein: CASSLLGHRQGYNSPLHF
D gene: .
V gene: TRBV11-3
clone size: .
J gene: TRBJ1-6

CDR3 DNA: TGTGCCAGCCTAGGGGATCCGGCCCAAGAGACCCAGTACTTC
CDR3 protein: CASLGDPAQETQYF
D gene: .
V gene: TRBV2
clone size: .
J gene: TRBJ2-5

CDR3 DNA: TGTGCCAGCAGCCCCCCCGGGACAGCCAATGAGCAGTTCTTC
CDR3 protein: CASSPPGTANEQFF
D gene: TRBD1
V gene: TRBV3-1/TRBV3-2
clone size: .
J gene: TRBJ2-1

CDR3 DNA: TGTGCCAGCTCACCACTAGACAGGGGTGGCGAGCAGTACTTC
CDR3 protein: CASSPLDRGGEQYF
D gene: TRBD1
V gene: TRBV18
clone size: .
J gene: TRBJ2-7

CDR3 DNA: .
CDR3 protein: CASSEAVAGGTVNF
D gene: .
V gene: TRBV6-1
clone size: .
J gene: TRBJ2-3